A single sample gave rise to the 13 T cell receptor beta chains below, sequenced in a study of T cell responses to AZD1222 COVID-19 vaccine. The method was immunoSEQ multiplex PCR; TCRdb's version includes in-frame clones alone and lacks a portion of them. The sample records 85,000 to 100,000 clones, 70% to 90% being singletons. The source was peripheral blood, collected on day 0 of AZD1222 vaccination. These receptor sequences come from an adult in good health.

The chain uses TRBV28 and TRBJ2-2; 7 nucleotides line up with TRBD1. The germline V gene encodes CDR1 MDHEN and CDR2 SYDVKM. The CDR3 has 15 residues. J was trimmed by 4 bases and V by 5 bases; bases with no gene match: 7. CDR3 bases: TGTGCCAGCAGTAGAAGGACAGGTTTCACCGGGGAGCTGTTTTTT. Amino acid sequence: CASSRRTGFTGELFF.

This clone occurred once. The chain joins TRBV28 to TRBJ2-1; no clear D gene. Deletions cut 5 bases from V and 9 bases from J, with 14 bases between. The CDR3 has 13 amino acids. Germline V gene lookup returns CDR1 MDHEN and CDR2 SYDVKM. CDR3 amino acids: CASSLPTVSEQFF. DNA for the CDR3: TGTGCCAGCAGTCTCCCGACCGTCAGTGAGCAGTTCTTC. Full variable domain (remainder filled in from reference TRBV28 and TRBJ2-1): DVKVTQSSRYLVKRTGEKVFLECVQDMDHENMFWYRQDPGLGLRLIYFSYDVKMKEKGDIPEGYSVSREKKERFSLILESASTNQTSMYLCASSLPTVSEQFFGPGTRLTVL.

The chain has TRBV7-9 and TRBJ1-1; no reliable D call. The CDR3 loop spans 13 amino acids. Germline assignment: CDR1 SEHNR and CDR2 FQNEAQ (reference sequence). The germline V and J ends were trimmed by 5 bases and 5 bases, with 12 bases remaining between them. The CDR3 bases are TGTGCCAGCAGCGTTTTCGGAGGGACTGAAGCTTTCTTT. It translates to CASSVFGGTEAFF.

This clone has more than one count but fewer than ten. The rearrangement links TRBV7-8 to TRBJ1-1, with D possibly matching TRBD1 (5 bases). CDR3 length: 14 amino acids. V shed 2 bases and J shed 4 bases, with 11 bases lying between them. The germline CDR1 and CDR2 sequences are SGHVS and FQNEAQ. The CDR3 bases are TGTGCCAGCAGCTTACAGGGCGGGTCCACTGAAGCTTTCTTT. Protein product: CASSLQGGSTEAFF. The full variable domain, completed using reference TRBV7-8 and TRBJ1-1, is GAGVSQSPRYKVAKRGQDVALRCDPISGHVSLFWYQQALGQGPEFLTYFQNEAQLDKSGLPSDRFFAERPEGSVSTLKIQRTQQEDSAVYLCASSLQGGSTEAFFGQGTRLTVV.

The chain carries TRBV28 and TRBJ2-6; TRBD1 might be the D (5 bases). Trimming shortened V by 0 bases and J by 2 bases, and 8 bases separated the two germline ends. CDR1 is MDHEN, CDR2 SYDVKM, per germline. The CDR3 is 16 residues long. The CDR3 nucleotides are TGTGCCAGCAGTTTATGGGCAGGGACTGGGGCCAACGTCCTGACTTTC. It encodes CASSLWAGTGANVLTF.

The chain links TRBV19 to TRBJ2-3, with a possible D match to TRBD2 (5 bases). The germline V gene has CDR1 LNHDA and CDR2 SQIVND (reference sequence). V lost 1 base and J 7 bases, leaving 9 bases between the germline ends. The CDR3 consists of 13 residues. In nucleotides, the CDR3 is TGTGCCAGTAGTATAGGGTGGAGGAATACGCAGTATTTT. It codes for CASSIGWRNTQYF.

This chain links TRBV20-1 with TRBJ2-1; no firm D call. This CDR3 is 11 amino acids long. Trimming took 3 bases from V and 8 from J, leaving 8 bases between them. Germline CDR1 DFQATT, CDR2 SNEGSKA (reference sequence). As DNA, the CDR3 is TGCAGTGCTAGCCGAACCTATGAGCAGTTCTTC. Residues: CSASRTYEQFF.

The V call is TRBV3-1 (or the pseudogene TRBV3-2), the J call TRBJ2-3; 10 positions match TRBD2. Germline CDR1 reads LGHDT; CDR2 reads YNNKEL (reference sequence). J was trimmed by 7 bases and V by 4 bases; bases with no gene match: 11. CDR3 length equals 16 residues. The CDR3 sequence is CASSRDSGRIGNTQYF. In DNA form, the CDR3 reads TGTGCCAGCAGCCGGGATAGCGGGAGGATCGGGAATACGCAGTATTTT.

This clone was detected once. The CDR3 reads CASSPGTTYEQYF. For the CDR3, the DNA is TGCGCCAGCAGTCCCGGGACGACCTACGAGCAGTACTTC. The chain is built from TRBV10-1 and TRBJ2-7; either TRBD1 or TRBD2 may fit D (5 bases each). CDR3 length: 13 residues. Germline V CDR1 and CDR2: WNHNN, SYGVQD (reference sequence). Trimming left V 5 bases short and J 2 bases short, with 10 bases between.

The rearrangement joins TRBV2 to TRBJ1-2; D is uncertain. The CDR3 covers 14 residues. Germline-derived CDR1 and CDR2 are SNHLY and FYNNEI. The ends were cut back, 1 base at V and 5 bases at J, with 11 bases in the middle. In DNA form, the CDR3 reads TGTGCCAGCAGTGAAGAGAAGGGCCCTTATGGCTACACCTTC. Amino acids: CASSEEKGPYGYTF.

For the CDR3, the DNA is TGTGCCAGTAGTATGGCGGGGCGAGTAAACACTGAAGCTTTCTTT. Translating it yields CASSMAGRVNTEAFF. The rearrangement links TRBV19 to TRBJ1-1; D is perhaps TRBD1 (5 bases). The CDR3 spans 15 residues. With 3 bases removed from V and 2 bases from J, the gap between germline ends came to 13 bases. Germline-derived CDR1 and CDR2 are LNHDA and SQIVND (reference sequence).

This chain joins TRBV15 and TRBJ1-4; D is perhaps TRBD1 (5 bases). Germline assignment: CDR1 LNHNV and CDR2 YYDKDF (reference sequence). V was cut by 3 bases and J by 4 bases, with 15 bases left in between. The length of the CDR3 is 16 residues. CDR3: CATSRGRGGLNEKLFF. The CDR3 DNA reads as TGTGCCACCAGCAGGGGACGTGGGGGACTTAATGAAAAACTGTTTTTT. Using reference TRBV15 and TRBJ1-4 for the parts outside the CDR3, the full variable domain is DAMVIQNPRYQVTQFGKPVTLSCSQTLNHNVMYWYQQKSSQAPKLLFHYYDKDFNNEADTPDNFQSRRPNTSFCFLDIRSPGLGDTAMYLCATSRGRGGLNEKLFFGSGTQLSVL.

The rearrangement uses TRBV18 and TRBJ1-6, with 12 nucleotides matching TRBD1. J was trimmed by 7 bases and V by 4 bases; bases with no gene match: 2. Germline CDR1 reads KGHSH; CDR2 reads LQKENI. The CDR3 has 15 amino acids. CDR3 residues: CASSQGTGGNSPLHF. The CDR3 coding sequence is TGTGCCAGCTCACAGGGGACAGGGGGCAATTCACCCCTCCACTTT. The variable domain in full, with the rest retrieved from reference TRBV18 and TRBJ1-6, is NAGVMQNPRHLVRRRGQEARLRCSPMKGHSHVYWYRQLPEEGLKFMVYLQKENIIDESGMPKERFSAEFPKEGPSILRIQQVVRGDSAAYFCASSQGTGGNSPLHFGNGTRLTVT.